This T cell receptor beta chain was sequenced during a study of cytomegalovirus exposure and HLA in healthy donors. Study-wide points: Rare TCR sequences dominated, though some public TCRs recurred in many donors.

This cohort consisted of healthy bone marrow donors. Primers for the PCR totalled 60 Vbeta and 13 Jbeta. The table came from immunoSEQ multiplex PCR; TCRdb's copy has only in-frame clones and leaves some out. This sample carries around 91,000 clones, approximately 84% of them seen once, and the ten largest clones take around 1.9%. This CDR3 region has 14 residues. CDR1 is SGHDT, CDR2 YYEEEE, per germline. V lost 4 bases, J lost 3 bases, and 7 bases stayed unmatched. As to this clone: Its specificity is not known.

The specimen was PBMCs. The V and J genes are TRBV5-6 and TRBJ2-7, with 7 bases fitting TRBD2. This receptor was obtained from a man aged 18 to 35 in good health and CMV-seronegative. Here the CDR3 DNA reads TGTGCCAGCAGCCCTCTAGCGGTAAGCTACGAGCAGTACTTC. This translates into CASSPLAVSYEQYF. Complete variable domain (other parts from reference TRBV5-6 and TRBJ2-7): DAGVTQSPTHLIKTRGQQVTLRCSPKSGHDTVSWYQQALGQGPQFIFQYYEEEERQRGNFPDRFSGHQFPNYSSELNVNALLLGDSALYLCASSPLAVSYEQYFGPGTRLTVT.